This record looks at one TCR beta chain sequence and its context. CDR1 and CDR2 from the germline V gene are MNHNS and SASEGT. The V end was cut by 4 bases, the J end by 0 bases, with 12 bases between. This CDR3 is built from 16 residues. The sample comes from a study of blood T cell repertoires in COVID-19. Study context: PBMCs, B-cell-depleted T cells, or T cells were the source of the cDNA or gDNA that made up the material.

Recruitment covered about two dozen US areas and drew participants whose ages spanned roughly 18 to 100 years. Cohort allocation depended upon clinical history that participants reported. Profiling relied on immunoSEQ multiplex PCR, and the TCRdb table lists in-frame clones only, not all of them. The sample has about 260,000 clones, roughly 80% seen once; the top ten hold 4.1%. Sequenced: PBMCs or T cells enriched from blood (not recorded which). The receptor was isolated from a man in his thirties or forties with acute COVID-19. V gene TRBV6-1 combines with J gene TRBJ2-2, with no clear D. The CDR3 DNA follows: TGTGCCAGCAGTGTCAGAGTAGCAGCGAACACCGGGGAGCTGTTTTTT. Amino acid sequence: CASSVRVAANTGELFF.